This is a list of T cell receptor beta chains from one sample in a study of CXCR3-negative and CXCR3-positive naive CD8 T cells. TCRdb re-called the 5' RACE reads and shows each CDR3 protein once, DNA omitted. Recorded for this sample: 100,000 or so distinct CDR3 sequences. Source material: naive CXCR3+ CD8+ T cells from blood. The origin of the receptors is a human donor in good health. Some clones in this sample may be carry-over from other donors' samples. Each CDR3 is given with its conserved first and last residue. The order of the fields is J gene, V gene, CDR3 protein.

TRBJ1-1 | TRBV20-1 | CSARDYGGGPNTEAFF
TRBJ2-7 | TRBV9 | CASSVGPTYEQYF
TRBJ2-5 | TRBV5-1 | CASSLLTSDTETQYF
TRBJ2-1 | TRBV9 | CASSALNYNEQFF
TRBJ2-1 | TRBV12-3/TRBV12-4 | CASSPRTGTDNEQLF
TRBJ1-2 | TRBV7-9 | CASSSSLEDPYGYTF
TRBJ2-7 | TRBV11-3 | CASSLTSGTSYEQYF
TRBJ2-1 | TRBV7-2 | CASSDGPPYNEQFF
TRBJ2-1 | TRBV5-5 | CSSSSRARTGDNEQFF
TRBJ1-5 | TRBV11-2 | CASSLGGPGRWQPQHF
TRBJ2-2 | TRBV7-6 | CASTIVAWGANTGELFF
TRBJ2-7 | TRBV29-1 | CSFLARDRFYEQYF
TRBJ2-7 | TRBV2 | CASSEAGLAGVSYEQYF
TRBJ2-1 | TRBV12-3/TRBV12-4 | CASSLVQYNEQFF
TRBJ2-2 | TRBV20-1 | CSARDFKRLTSGTRAGELFF
TRBJ2-1 | TRBV27 | CASSFLGPYNEQFF
TRBJ2-1 | TRBV5-5 | CASSLTEGVYNEQFF
TRBJ2-4 | TRBV29-1 | CSVRGGELAKNIQYF
TRBJ2-3 | TRBV28 | CASSFALLHSTDTQYF
TRBJ2-5 | TRBV23-1 | CASRQRGAPQETQYF
TRBJ1-4 | TRBV12-5 | CASGLVLNDRALPPKLFF
TRBJ2-5 | TRBV7-6 | CASSLGFSAQETQYF
TRBJ2-7 | TRBV5-6 | CASSAGQGYEQYF
TRBJ2-3 | TRBV2 | CASKASGTYTDTQYF
TRBJ2-1 | TRBV7-9 | CASRRSDSYNEQFF